The 22 T cell receptor beta chains listed next were all sequenced from one sample in a study of molecular identifiers for immune sequencing clone quantification. Via MiXCR, TCRdb re-called the PCR reads, giving one row per CDR3 protein. In the table there are roughly 93,000 distinct CDR3 sequences, around 25% of which are singletons. The source material was naive CD8+ T cells from blood, with Jurkat cell RNA spiked in. Regarding subset: FACS-sorted CD8+CD4-CCR7+CD45RA+ naive T cells. The receptors shown here come from a human donor in good health. Some libraries in this study had Jurkat cell RNA spiked in.

This clonotype was found many times. The chain joins TRBV28 to TRBJ2-7, with D perhaps matching TRBD2 (5 bases). Germline CDR1 reads MDHEN; CDR2 reads SYDVKM. V gave up 5 bases and J gave up 7 bases, with 21 bases separating them. This CDR3 comprises 15 residues. CDR3 amino acids: CASSPGREFPTEQYF. The DNA of the CDR3 is TGTGCCAGCAGTCCGGGGAGAGAGTTCCCTACTGAGCAGTACTTC.

This clonotype was detected only a few times. This chain uses TRBV6-1 with TRBJ1-2; 7 bases fit TRBD1. The CDR3 totals 15 residues. CDR1 is MNHNS, CDR2 SASEGT, per germline. With V trimmed by 6 bases and J by 7 bases, 14 bases remained unmatched. For the CDR3, the DNA is TGTGCCAGCAGGCCCCTCGACCAGGGGGTCTTTGGCTACACCTTC. It encodes CASRPLDQGVFGYTF.

This clonotype occurred many times. The chain employs TRBV12-3 or TRBV12-4 and TRBJ2-3; unclear D gene. The CDR3 contains 12 residues. Trimming left V 3 bases short and J 11 bases short, with 12 bases between. The DNA for the CDR3 is TGTGCCAGCAGTTTGACTCGAGTCGAGCAGTATTTT. Its translation is CASSLTRVEQYF.

This chain connects TRBV11-3 to TRBJ2-3, with D perhaps matching TRBD1 or TRBD2 (6 bases each). The CDR3 sequence is 16 residues long. Trimming shortened V by 5 bases and J by 3 bases, and 18 bases separated the two germline ends. Germline values: CDR1 SGHNT, CDR2 YENEEA. CDR3 amino acids: CASSLNEGGGTDTQYF. The CDR3 nucleotides are TGTGCCAGCAGCCTTAACGAGGGGGGCGGTACAGATACGCAGTATTTT. The variable domain in full, with the rest retrieved from reference TRBV11-3 and TRBJ2-3, is EAGVVQSPRYKIIEKKQPVAFWCNPISGHNTLYWYLQNLGQGPELLIRYENEEAVDDSQLPKDRFSAERLKGVDSTLKIQPAELGDSAVYLCASSLNEGGGTDTQYFGPGTRLTVL.

Concerning this clonotype itself: This sequence may be a read error, since a much larger clone differs from it by one base. The chain carries TRBV19 and TRBJ1-1; a weak D match, TRBD1 (6 bases). The CDR3 runs 14 residues. Germline V gene data show CDR1 as LNHDA and CDR2 as SQIVND (reference sequence). The CDR3: CASTTGSGWTEAYF. For the CDR3, the DNA is TGTGCCAGTACTACAGGGTCTGGGTGGACTGAAGCTTACTTT.

At least ten counts were recorded for this clonotype. The rearrangement uses TRBV6-2 or TRBV6-3 and TRBJ1-5, with D possibly being TRBD1 (6 bases). This CDR3 is built from 15 residues. V was cut by 6 bases and J by 0 bases, with 12 bases left in between. Germline V CDR1 and CDR2: MNHEY, SVGEGT. In DNA, the CDR3 is TGTGCCAGCAGCCAAGACAGGTATAGCAATCAGCCCCAGCATTTT. It yields the protein CASSQDRYSNQPQHF.

This clonotype was counted at least ten times. The rearrangement joins TRBV19 to TRBJ2-3; 8 nucleotides match TRBD2. The CDR3 covers 15 residues. Germline trimming cut 3 bases from V and 5 bases from J; bases unmatched to any gene: 7. In germline, CDR1 is LNHDA, CDR2 SQIVND (reference sequence). CDR3 DNA sequence: TGTGCCAGTAGTATTTCCAGCGGGAGCGGAGATACGCAGTATTTT. Amino acid sequence: CASSISSGSGDTQYF. Full variable domain (remainder filled in from reference TRBV19 and TRBJ2-3): DGGITQSPKYLFRKEGQNVTLSCEQNLNHDAMYWYRQDPGQGLRLIYYSQIVNDFQKGDIAEGYSVSREKKESFPLTVTSAQKNPTAFYLCASSISSGSGDTQYFGPGTRLTVL.

There are many counts of this clonotype. The V gene is TRBV20-1, the J gene TRBJ2-3; D may match TRBD1 or TRBD2 (5 bases each). V was clipped by 0 bases and J by 6 bases, with 10 bases between them. Germline loops: CDR1 DFQATT, CDR2 SNEGSKA (reference sequence). The CDR3 runs to 13 residues. CDR3 sequence reads: CSARDPGTDTQYF. CDR3 DNA: TGCAGTGCTAGAGATCCAGGGACCGATACGCAGTATTTT.

Remarks on this clonotype: A read error may account for a junction end that differs from germline. The chain links TRBV20-1 to TRBJ2-7; 9 nucleotides line up with TRBD1. Germline CDR1 DFQATT, CDR2 SNEGSKA (reference sequence). The CDR3 runs to 15 residues. The CDR3 DNA is TGCAGTGCTAGAGGAGGGACAGGGTACTCCTACGAGCTGTACTTC. Protein: CSARGGTGYSYELYF.

Notes on this clonotype: Possible read error: a much larger clone is one base away. No conserved phenylalanine or tryptophan ends this CDR3, so it is likely a read error. The CDR3 DNA reads as TGCGCCAGCAGCCAAGACCGGGGAAGGAATCAGCCCCAGCATTCT. It translates to CASSQDRGRNQPQHS. The chain joins TRBV4-1 to TRBJ1-5, with D unclear. Germline V CDR1 and CDR2: MGHRA, YSYEKL. V dropped 0 bases and J dropped 4 bases, with 10 bases sitting between them. The CDR3 consists of 15 residues.

This clonotype occurred once. The chain is built from TRBV7-9 and TRBJ2-2, with D possibly being TRBD1 or TRBD2 (5 bases each). Deletions cut 11 bases from V and 5 bases from J, with 12 bases between. CDR1 is SEHNR, CDR2 FQNEAQ, per germline (reference sequence). The CDR3 is 12 residues long. The DNA of the CDR3 is TGTGCCGCCTTGAGGGGAACCGGGGAGCTGTTTTTT. Translation: CAALRGTGELFF.

This clonotype has ten or more counts. The rearrangement joins TRBV7-9 to TRBJ2-5, with a possible D match to TRBD1 (6 bases). CDR3 size: 15 residues. In germline, CDR1 is SEHNR, CDR2 FQNEAQ (reference sequence). The V end lost 5 bases, the J end lost 5 bases, and 18 bases lay between the germline ends. The CDR3 DNA reads as TGTGCCAGCAGCCGACACCAGGGGATCCTGGAGACCCAGTACTTC. It codes for CASSRHQGILETQYF.

The genes are TRBV27 and TRBJ1-2; 7 nucleotides match TRBD1. Germline lookup yields CDR1 MNHEY and CDR2 SMNVEV (reference sequence). Losses at the gene ends were 2 bases for V and 8 bases for J; bases not matched to a gene: 5. The CDR3 runs 13 residues. CDR3 in amino acids: CASSLEGAGGYTF. The DNA for the CDR3 is TGTGCCAGCAGTTTAGAGGGGGCTGGAGGCTACACCTTC.

There are a few counts of this clonotype. This chain uses TRBV30 with TRBJ2-1; D is undetermined. Germline CDR1 GTSNPN, CDR2 SVGIG (reference sequence). Trimming left V 3 bases short and J 0 bases short, with 6 bases between. CDR3 length: 13 residues. CDR3 bases: TGTGCCTGGAGCCCTTTCTCCTACAATGAGCAGTTCTTC. Translating gives CAWSPFSYNEQFF.

This clonotype was detected many times. The rearrangement joins TRBV7-9 to TRBJ2-3; 11 bases match TRBD2. Germline CDR1 is SEHNR and CDR2 is FQNEAQ (reference sequence). V dropped 3 bases and J dropped 4; count of bases not matched to a gene: 6. The CDR3 runs 16 residues. In DNA form, the CDR3 reads TGTGCCAGCAGCTTGATTCTAGCGGGAGGTTCAGATACGCAGTATTTT. Protein sequence: CASSLILAGGSDTQYF.

The table lists this clonotype with a few counts. V usage is TRBV30 and J usage is TRBJ2-3; D may be TRBD2 (6 bases). V lost 0 bases, J lost 5 bases, and 9 bases lay in between. CDR3 size: 13 residues. Germline assignment: CDR1 GTSNPN and CDR2 SVGIG (reference sequence). Written as DNA, the CDR3 is TGTGCCTGGAGTGTAGGGAGGTTAGATACGCAGTATTTT. Its translation: CAWSVGRLDTQYF.

This clonotype turned up a few times. The chain joins TRBV19 to TRBJ2-7; no clear D gene. Trimming left V 10 bases short and J 1 base short, with 11 bases between. The CDR3 length is 12 residues. Germline CDR1 reads LNHDA; CDR2 reads SQIVND (reference sequence). The CDR3 DNA follows: TGTGCCACCCACGGGTTTTCCTACGAGCAGTACTTC. Its translation: CATHGFSYEQYF. Looking up the rest from reference TRBV19 and TRBJ2-7 gives the full variable domain: DGGITQSPKYLFRKEGQNVTLSCEQNLNHDAMYWYRQDPGQGLRLIYYSQIVNDFQKGDIAEGYSVSREKKESFPLTVTSAQKNPTAFYLCATHGFSYEQYFGPGTRLTVT.

The J gene is TRBJ2-3, the V gene TRBV29-1; the D gene is possibly TRBD2 (6 bases). The CDR3 length is 15 residues. Trimming cost V 4 bases and J 11 bases, with 25 bases left between them. Germline V CDR1 and CDR2: SQVTM, ANQGSEA. This chain's CDR3 is CSVGEPGLTLLMQYF. The CDR3 nucleotides are TGCAGCGTTGGTGAACCGGGACTGACACTTCTTATGCAGTATTTT.

The J gene is TRBJ2-1, the V gene TRBV11-3; D gene unclear. V was clipped by 4 bases and J by 2 bases, with 9 bases between them. Per germline, CDR1 SGHNT and CDR2 YENEEA. The CDR3 extends over 14 amino acids. CDR3 region: CASSSLGPYNEQFF. As DNA, the CDR3 is TGTGCCAGCAGCTCTCTTGGTCCCTACAATGAGCAGTTCTTC.

At least ten counts were recorded for this clonotype. V is TRBV28 and J is TRBJ2-5; 12 positions agree with TRBD2. After removal of 5 bases from V and 5 bases from J, the junction contained 9 bases not matched to a gene. The CDR3 has 16 amino acids. Germline-derived CDR1 and CDR2 are MDHEN and SYDVKM. The CDR3 coding sequence is TGTGCCAGCAGTCCTAGACTAGCGGGAGCCGGGGAGACCCAGTACTTC. This encodes CASSPRLAGAGETQYF.

This clonotype was found many times. The rearrangement uses TRBV7-9 and TRBJ2-1; 10 bases are a match to TRBD2. The CDR3 has 13 residues. Trimming took 10 bases from V and 5 from J; bases not matched to a gene: 5. Germline CDR1 reads SEHNR; CDR2 reads FQNEAQ (reference sequence). CDR3: CAIGTSAHNEQFF. CDR3 sequence (DNA): TGTGCCATAGGGACTAGCGCTCACAATGAGCAGTTCTTC.

The sample holds a few counts of this clonotype. V gene TRBV11-2 combines with J gene TRBJ1-4; D gene ambiguous. This CDR3 comprises 15 residues. V dropped 4 bases and J dropped 3 bases, with 12 bases sitting between them. Germline-derived CDR1 and CDR2 are SGHAT and FQNNGV. The CDR3 nucleotides read TGTGCCAGCAGCTCCCGCGTTGACGCTAATGAAAAACTGTTTTTT. Translating gives CASSSRVDANEKLFF.